This T cell receptor (beta chain) was captured by sequencing in a study of blood T cells in healthy people across ages. General observations from the study: Observed TCR beta diversity per million T cells went down as age went up. This fall followed a roughly linear course with age.

A word on this clonotype: Its target is unknown.

The authors ran a second PCR of 7 to 11 cycles using a sample-barcoded 5' primer and a J-beta primer mix. Samples each returned at least 2.5 million CDR3-containing paired-end reads. From the 5' RACE reads, TCRdb called clonotypes with MiXCR, one entry per CDR3 protein. This sample yields 790,000 or so distinct CDR3 sequences, of which about 46% are seen a single time; 15% to 20% belongs to the top ten. The CDR3 loop spans 16 amino acids. The V segment lost 5 bases and the J segment 2 bases; nucleotides outside the gene matches: 8. Per the germline V gene, CDR1 is MDHEN and CDR2 is SYDVKM. This receptor was identified in a man of 80 years or more in good health. Sequencing used blood. The gene calls are TRBV28 and TRBJ2-3; 9 nucleotides align to TRBD2. For the CDR3, the DNA is TGTGCCAGCAGTCCCTTCGCGGGAGGGATCACAGATACGCAGTATTTT. Translating gives CASSPFAGGITDTQYF.